This T cell receptor (beta chain) was documented in a study of blood T cell repertoires in COVID-19. The CDR3 runs 15 residues. V gave up 4 bases and J gave up 5 bases; unmatched junction bases: 8. Germline CDR1 and CDR2: SGHDT and YYEEEE. Profiled with immunoSEQ multiplex PCR; TCRdb holds only in-frame clones, not every one. The table shows 96,000 or so clones, with around nine tenths occurring only once. This clonotype was sampled from a human donor with COVID-19, enrolled during active disease. The donor label of this sample is uncertain. The V call is TRBV5-6, the J call TRBJ2-5; 10 bases line up with TRBD2. Material for sequencing was peripheral blood. In DNA, the CDR3 is TGTGCCAGCAGCCAGACGGCTAGCGGGGGTGAGACCCAGTACTTC. Its translation: CASSQTASGGETQYF.